This T cell receptor beta chain is from a study of OX40 agonist ivuxolimab in advanced cancers. Germline loops: CDR1 SGHNT, CDR2 YYREEE (reference sequence). This CDR3 has 16 residues. V dropped 1 base and J dropped 3 bases, with 14 bases sitting between them. Study conclusions and caveats: Clones of CD4+ and CD8+ blood T cells grew by week 6 at doses of 0.1 to 3.0 mg/kg.

Note on this clone: Antigen specificity is unknown.

Assay used: immunoSEQ multiplex PCR; TCRdb lists only in-frame clones, some missing. The sample includes over 55,000 clones, around 84% of them seen just once. This clonotype was sampled from an adult with an advanced solid tumor such as melanoma, head and neck, liver or kidney cancer. The gene calls are TRBV5-4 and TRBJ1-5, with D possibly TRBD1 on 6 matching bases. The material sequenced was CD4+ or CD8+ T cells sorted from blood, taken in a trial of the OX40 agonist ivuxolimab. The CDR3 sequence: CASSLTGGGDNQPQHF. The CDR3 region has the DNA TGTGCCAGCAGCTTGACGGGGGGCGGTGACAATCAGCCCCAGCATTTT.